Sequencing of this T cell receptor beta chain was carried out in a study of cytomegalovirus exposure and HLA in healthy donors. Study-wide points: A missense DCLRE1C variant was associated with V- and J-gene trimming of TCR beta chains in a later analysis, and an independent cohort replicated the association. Whilst most TCR sequences proved rare, a subset of public TCRs occurred across many donors.

Deletions cut 0 bases from V and 3 bases from J, with 12 bases between. CDR3 size: 15 residues. Germline V gene sequence: CDR1 SGHAT, CDR2 FQNNGV. It was with 60 Vbeta and 13 Jbeta primers that the PCR ran. Using immunoSEQ multiplex PCR, the repertoire was profiled, and TCRdb retains in-frame clones only, with some absent. This sample yields about 94,000 clones, of which about 7.6% are seen a single time; roughly 2% belongs to the top ten. A remark on this clone: Its antigen is not known.

Unrecorded immune exposures were likely, despite nominal health at sampling. The rearrangement links TRBV11-2 to TRBJ2-7, with D possibly matching TRBD2 (7 bases). Sequencing was carried out using PBMCs. This receptor was identified in a man aged 50-60 years in good health and CMV-seronegative. The CDR3 is CASSLEIGGVYEQYF. The CDR3 nucleotides read TGTGCCAGCAGCTTAGAGATAGGGGGGGTCTACGAGCAGTACTTC.